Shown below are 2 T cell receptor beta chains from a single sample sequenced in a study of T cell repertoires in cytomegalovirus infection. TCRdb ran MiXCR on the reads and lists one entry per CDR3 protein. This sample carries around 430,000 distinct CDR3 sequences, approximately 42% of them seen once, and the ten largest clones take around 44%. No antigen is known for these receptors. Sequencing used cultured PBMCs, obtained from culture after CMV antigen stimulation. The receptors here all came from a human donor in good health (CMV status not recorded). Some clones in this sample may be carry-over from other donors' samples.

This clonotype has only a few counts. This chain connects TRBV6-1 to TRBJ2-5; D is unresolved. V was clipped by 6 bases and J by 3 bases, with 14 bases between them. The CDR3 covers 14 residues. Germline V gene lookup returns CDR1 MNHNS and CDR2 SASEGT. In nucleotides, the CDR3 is TGTGCCAGCAGGGCCAACTGGCGGAAAGAGACCCAGTACTTC. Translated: CASRANWRKETQYF.

DNA for the CDR3: TGTGCCAGCACCTTACTGGGATTCCAGTTCTTC. This codes for CASTLLGFQFF. This chain connects TRBV12-3 or TRBV12-4 to TRBJ2-1, with D unresolved. The CDR3 extends over 11 amino acids. Trimming removed 7 bases from V and 13 bases from J, with 14 bases in between.